This TCR beta chain was observed in a study of T-cell memory formation after mild COVID-19. Study-wide findings and caveats: Contracting CD4+ clones sat mainly in CM and EM; CD8+ in EMRA.

In the case of this clonotype: The antigen is not known.

This CDR3 comprises 16 residues. V lost 6 bases and J lost 7; bases outside the gene matches: 14. TCRdb reanalysed the 5' RACE reads using MiXCR and keeps one entry per CDR3 protein. The sample includes about 560,000 distinct CDR3 sequences, less than 25% of them seen just once. The sample taken for sequencing was PBMCs or a T cell subset sorted from them (not recorded which). The receptor was derived from an adult woman who had mild COVID-19 (a few samples of this study predate the infection). Cell type and time point are not known. The V gene is TRBV12-3 or TRBV12-4, the J gene TRBJ2-4, with 8 bases fitting TRBD1. The chain's CDR3 is CASSRVLDRVLNIQYF. CDR3 sequence (DNA): TGTGCCAGCAGCCGGGTCTTGGACAGGGTCTTGAACATTCAGTACTTC.